These T cell receptor beta chains were read from a single sample in a study of patients and donors after allogeneic stem cell transplantation. TCRdb ran MiXCR on the RT-PCR reads and lists one entry per CDR3 protein. The sample yields about 230,000 distinct CDR3 sequences, less than 15% seen once. The sample comprised blood, either unsorted or a sorted T cell fraction (not recorded which). These TCRs come from a human donor who was either an allogeneic HSCT recipient or a stem cell or donor lymphocyte infusion donor (not recorded which). It is not recorded whose cells these are; they may come from a transplant donor. Both conserved end residues are part of each CDR3. Fields, in order: clone size, J gene, D gene, V gene, CDR3 protein, CDR3 DNA. D genes are given only for firm matches. The size entry is marked missing in some rows and otherwise reads once, few, many or a size class.

- TRBJ2-1 - TRBV7-2 CASSLEGAVYNEQFF TGTGCCAGCAGCTTAGAAGGGGCTGTGTACAATGAGCAGTTCTTC
few TRBJ2-7 - TRBV2 CASNRDLPYEQYF TGTGCCAGCAACAGGGACCTTCCCTACGAGCAGTACTTC
- TRBJ2-7 TRBD1 TRBV4-2 CASSPGQGSVEQYF TGTGCCAGCAGCCCGGGACAGGGGTCGGTCGAGCAGTACTTC
once TRBJ2-7 - TRBV12-3/TRBV12-4 CASSLDPGSSYEQYF TGTGCCAGCAGTTTAGACCCAGGGAGCTCCTACGAGCAGTACTTC
many TRBJ2-1 TRBD1 TRBV3-1 CASSQRGQGHNEQFF TGTGCCAGCAGCCAGAGGGGGCAAGGGCACAATGAGCAGTTCTTC
few TRBJ2-6 - TRBV3-1 CASSQDNTGANVLTF TGTGCCAGCAGCCAAGATAACACAGGGGCCAACGTCCTGACTTTC
few TRBJ2-3 TRBD2 TRBV25-1 CASSGEGTLTDTQYF TGTGCCAGCAGTGGGGAGGGGACCCTCACAGATACGCAGTATTTT
many TRBJ2-3 TRBD2 TRBV12-3/TRBV12-4 CASSLGGGAMDTQYF TGTGCCAGCAGTTTAGGCGGGGGGGCGATGGATACGCAGTATTTT
many TRBJ1-1 - TRBV21-1 CASSKGDAGYASEAFF TGTGCCAGCAGCAAAGGGGATGCGGGGTACGCCTCTGAAGCTTTCTTT
many TRBJ2-5 - TRBV6-2/TRBV6-3 CASRRGNRGTQYF TGTGCCAGCAGGCGGGGAAACCGGGGGACCCAGTACTTC
few TRBJ2-7 - TRBV6-1 CASSKNRVGLYEQYF TGTGCCAGCAGCAAAAACAGGGTGGGTTTGTACGAGCAGTACTTC
few TRBJ2-2 TRBD1 TRBV5-5 CASSSAPGQFTGELFF TGTGCCAGCAGCTCCGCCCCGGGACAGTTCACCGGGGAGCTGTTTTTT
few TRBJ1-2 - TRBV30 CAWTNKGGYTF TGTGCCTGGACGAATAAAGGGGGCTACACCTTC
- TRBJ1-3 - TRBV14 CASSNERTGSSGNTIYF TGTGCCAGCAGCAATGAAAGGACCGGATCCTCTGGAAACACCATATATTTT
- TRBJ2-3 TRBD2 TRBV7-2 CASSLISGGTDTQYF TGTGCCAGCAGCTTAATTAGCGGGGGAACAGATACGCAGTATTTT
- TRBJ2-7 - TRBV6-1 CASRTGIAYEQYF TGTGCCAGCAGGACAGGTATCGCCTACGAGCAGTACTTC
few TRBJ1-2 - TRBV27 CASSLLQGYGYTF TGTGCCAGCAGTTTACTTCAGGGATATGGCTACACCTTC
many TRBJ1-2 - TRBV10-3 CAISAQDSGYGYTF TGTGCCATCAGTGCCCAGGATTCGGGGTATGGCTACACCTTC
few TRBJ2-3 - TRBV5-1 CASREISGTDTQYF TGCGCCAGCCGCGAGATTTCGGGCACAGATACGCAGTATTTT
many TRBJ2-5 - TRBV5-6 CASLRQRETQYF TGTGCCAGCCTGAGACAGAGGGAGACCCAGTACTTC
many TRBJ2-3 - TRBV7-3 CASSPLGGTDTQYF TGTGCCAGCAGCCCACTCGGGGGCACAGATACGCAGTATTTT
- TRBJ1-2 - TRBV7-2 CASSLSSGDYGYTF TGTGCCAGCAGCTTAAGTTCCGGGGACTATGGCTACACCTTC
- TRBJ2-7 - TRBV20-1 CSARTTGYEQYF TGCAGTGCTAGGACGACAGGCTACGAGCAGTACTTC
few TRBJ1-1 - TRBV7-6 CASSLAQGRGVAFF TGTGCCAGCAGCTTAGCCCAGGGAAGGGGCGTTGCTTTCTTT
- TRBJ1-2 - TRBV20-1 CSARANHREGGYTF TGCAGTGCTAGAGCTAATCACAGGGAAGGTGGCTACACCTTC
- TRBJ2-7 TRBD1 TRBV5-1 CATSDRSGSYEQYF TGCGCCACCTCGGACAGGAGTGGGTCCTACGAGCAGTACTTC
many TRBJ2-5 - TRBV3-1 CASSQDMKTQYF TGTGCCAGCAGCCAAGATATGAAGACCCAGTACTTC
many TRBJ2-1 TRBD1 TRBV10-3 CATADRRNEQFF TGTGCCACCGCGGACAGGAGGAATGAGCAGTTCTTC
- TRBJ1-1 - TRBV15 CATSRDQVFTEAFF TGTGCCACCAGCAGAGATCAGGTCTTCACTGAAGCTTTCTTT
- TRBJ2-5 - TRBV14 CASSQGGPTGPEMTQYF TGTGCCAGCAGCCAAGGGGGCCCGACAGGCCCAGAAATGACCCAGTACTTC
- TRBJ2-5 TRBD1 TRBV4-3 CASSVGQGIPEETQYF TGCGCCAGCAGCGTAGGACAGGGGATCCCGGAGGAGACCCAGTACTTC
few TRBJ2-1 TRBD2 TRBV27 CASSPQGSGMREQFF TGTGCCAGCAGCCCCCAAGGTAGCGGGATGAGGGAGCAGTTCTTC
many TRBJ2-6 - TRBV5-8 CASRAGYGANVLTF TGTGCCAGCAGAGCAGGGTATGGGGCCAACGTCCTGACTTTC
many TRBJ1-1 - TRBV20-1 CSAPPQAGTEAFF TGCAGTGCGCCTCCTCAAGCGGGCACTGAAGCTTTCTTT
many TRBJ1-1 - TRBV29-1 CRAIIGTEAFF TGCAGGGCCATCATCGGCACTGAAGCTTTCTTT
few TRBJ2-3 TRBD1 TRBV10-3 CAISESPGGRDTQYF TGTGCCATCAGTGAGTCGCCAGGGGGCAGAGATACGCAGTATTTT
many TRBJ1-1 TRBD1 TRBV15 CATSVGQANTEAFF TGTGCCACCAGCGTCGGACAGGCGAACACTGAAGCTTTCTTT
- TRBJ2-1 - TRBV19 CASFDTLGPYNEQFF TGTGCCAGTTTCGACACGCTGGGGCCCTACAATGAGCAGTTCTTC
many TRBJ2-5 - TRBV6-1 CASRGLGRQQETQYF TGTGCCAGCAGAGGGTTGGGCAGACAACAAGAGACCCAGTACTTC
few TRBJ2-7 TRBD1 TRBV5-6 CASSFRDSYSEQYF TGTGCCAGCAGCTTCCGGGACAGTTATAGTGAGCAGTACTTC
few TRBJ2-7 TRBD2 TRBV7-8 CASSLGTSSGEQYF TGTGCCAGCAGCCTTGGGACTAGTTCCGGCGAGCAGTACTTC
- TRBJ1-2 - TRBV20-1 CSARDLGGRGGYTF TGCAGTGCTAGAGATCTGGGGGGTCGTGGTGGCTACACCTTC
few TRBJ2-1 TRBD2 TRBV14 CASSQGLAEPSREQFF TGTGCCAGCAGCCAAGGACTAGCGGAACCCTCGAGGGAGCAGTTCTTC
few TRBJ1-4 - TRBV5-4 CASSPEARRPEKLFF TGTGCCAGCAGCCCGGAGGCACGGCGACCGGAAAAACTGTTTTTT
many TRBJ2-7 TRBD1 TRBV24-1 CATSDPGQGVDEQYF TGTGCCACCAGTGACCCGGGACAGGGGGTGGACGAGCAGTACTTC
- TRBJ2-7 - TRBV11-1 CASSPRASTYEQYF TGTGCCAGCAGCCCCCGAGCGAGTACCTACGAGCAGTACTTC